Each of the 30 T cell receptor beta chains below was sequenced from the same sample in a study of cytomegalovirus exposure and HLA in healthy donors. Primers included in the PCR were 60 Vbeta and 13 Jbeta primers. The repertoire was sequenced with immunoSEQ multiplex PCR; TCRdb's copy has only in-frame clones and lacks some. This repertoire includes some 41,000 clones. Sequenced material: PBMCs. The receptors originated from a man younger than 40 in good health and CMV-seronegative.

The chain couples TRBV7-2 to TRBJ2-5, with D perhaps matching TRBD2 (7 bases). This CDR3 spans 13 amino acids. Germline assignment: CDR1 SGHTA and CDR2 FQGNSA. V was pared by 3 bases and J by 9 bases, with 14 bases between. DNA of the CDR3: TGTGCCAGCAGCTTTGGCGGGGGCCACCCCCAGTACTTC. Translation gives CASSFGGGHPQYF.

The chain joins TRBV4-2 to TRBJ2-5, with 8 nucleotides matching TRBD2. The J call could be wrong; TRBJ2-7 is a better fit for the DNA end. Germline CDR1 is LGHNA and CDR2 is YNFKEQ. The CDR3 consists of 16 residues. CDR3 nucleotide sequence: TGTGCCAGCAGCCAAGATCGGGCGAGCGGGGGAAGCGAGCAGTACTTC. This encodes CASSQDRASGGSEQYF.

This chain connects TRBV7-2 to TRBJ2-7; TRBD2 agrees at 10 bases. J was trimmed by 2 bases and V by 2 bases; bases with no gene match: 3. Germline V CDR1 and CDR2: SGHTA, FQGNSA. CDR3 length equals 15 residues. DNA of the CDR3: TGTGCCAGCAGCTTACTCACTAGCGGGGCCTACGAGCAGTACTTC. Protein product: CASSLLTSGAYEQYF.

The chain couples TRBV19 to TRBJ2-1, with TRBD1 as a possible D gene (8 bases). V lost 7 bases, J lost 15 bases, and 31 bases lay in between. The CDR3 is 16 amino acids. Germline V gene data show CDR1 as LNHDA and CDR2 as SQIVND (reference sequence). This CDR3 is CASNPGGQIEGGARFF. The CDR3 DNA sequence: TGTGCCAGTAATCCAGGGGGCCAAATAGAGGGGGGGGCCAGGTTCTTC.

V and J are TRBV2 and TRBJ1-5, with 9 bases that match TRBD1. The germline V gene encodes CDR1 SNHLY and CDR2 FYNNEI. The V and J ends lost 4 bases and 2 bases, in that order; junction bases with no gene match: 3. The CDR3 spans 15 residues. The CDR3 is CASSGGQGGNQPQHF. The CDR3 DNA reads TGTGCCAGCAGTGGGGGACAGGGAGGCAATCAGCCCCAGCATTTT.

The chain is built from TRBV9 and TRBJ2-7, with 9 bases fitting TRBD1. CDR1 SGDLS and CDR2 YYNGEE come from the germline V gene. The CDR3 sequence is 16 residues long. V lost 0 bases to trimming and J lost 2 bases; unmatched junction nucleotides: 6. In DNA, the CDR3 is TGTGCCAGCAGCGTAGGGTCTGGGACAGGGACCTACGAGCAGTACTTC. It is translated as CASSVGSGTGTYEQYF.

V and J are TRBV5-1 and TRBJ2-1; TRBD2 matches 11 bases. The J segment lost 2 bases and the V segment lost 3 bases, leaving 4 bases of the junction unmatched. CDR1 is SGHRS, CDR2 YFSETQ, per germline. The CDR3 has 16 residues. Written as DNA, the CDR3 is TGCGCCAGCAGCTACCGACTAGCGGGACCCTACAATGAGCAGTTCTTC. Encoded protein: CASSYRLAGPYNEQFF.

This chain links TRBV7-2 with TRBJ2-7; unclear D gene. The CDR3 spans 11 residues. V lost 4 bases to trimming and J lost 3 bases, with 4 bases between them. Germline loops: CDR1 SGHTA, CDR2 FQGNSA. Here the CDR3 DNA reads TGTGCCAGCAGCTCATTCTACGAGCAGTACTTC. The encoded protein is CASSSFYEQYF.

This sequence joins TRBV27 and TRBJ1-5; perhaps TRBD1 as D (6 bases). The V end lost 4 bases, the J end lost 6 bases, and 10 bases lay between the germline ends. Germline CDR1 is MNHEY and CDR2 is SMNVEV (reference sequence). The CDR3 has 13 amino acids. The CDR3 nucleotides are TGTGCCAGCAGTTCCCCAGGGGTTCAGCCCCAGCATTTT. Protein product: CASSSPGVQPQHF.

The chain is built from TRBV14 and TRBJ2-7; 12 nucleotides align to TRBD2. After removal of 0 bases from V and 10 bases from J, the junction contained 7 bases not matched to a gene. Germline assignment: CDR1 SGHDN and CDR2 FVKESK. The CDR3 has 15 amino acids. CDR3 sequence (DNA): TGTGCCAGCAGCCAAGATATTGGACTAGCGGGAAGTCAGTACTTC. Protein: CASSQDIGLAGSQYF.

The chain is built from TRBV19 and TRBJ1-2; TRBD1 is a possible D gene (6 bases). CDR1 and CDR2 from the germline V gene are LNHDA and SQIVND (reference sequence). Trimming removed 4 bases at V and 1 base at J, with 16 bases between. This CDR3 comprises 16 residues. The CDR3 spells CASSTDRDTNNYGYTF. CDR3 coding DNA: TGTGCCAGTAGTACCGACCGGGACACTAATAACTATGGCTACACCTTC.

The DNA of the CDR3 is TGTGCCATCAGCCCGACAGGGGCTCCCGGCTACACCTTC. It yields the protein CAISPTGAPGYTF. This chain connects TRBV10-3 to TRBJ1-2; 8 bases map to TRBD1. Germline V lookup: CDR1 ENHRY, CDR2 SYGVKD. The CDR3 is made up of 13 amino acids. The V segment lost 6 bases and the J segment 8 bases; nucleotides outside the gene matches: 8.

The chain carries TRBV5-1 and TRBJ2-2; D might be TRBD2 (5 bases). Trimming took off 8 bases at V and 6 bases at J, with 11 bases between the two ends. This CDR3 contains 12 residues. In germline, CDR1 is SGHRS, CDR2 YFSETQ. The CDR3 DNA is TGCGCCAGTGGACTTAGCGCCGGGGAGCTGTTTTTT. Translation gives CASGLSAGELFF.

The CDR3 loop is CASSQRLAGGVETQYF. In nucleotides, the CDR3 is TGTGCCAGCAGCCAACGACTAGCGGGGGGAGTAGAGACCCAGTACTTC. The genes are TRBV14 and TRBJ2-5, with 13 bases identical to TRBD2. Trimming cost V 2 bases and J 4 bases; bases outside gene matches: 4. Germline V gene lookup returns CDR1 SGHDN and CDR2 FVKESK. The CDR3 sequence is 16 residues long.

This rearrangement joins TRBV9 to TRBJ2-2; 8 bases map to TRBD2. The CDR3 spans 15 residues. Losses at the gene ends were 2 bases for V and 6 bases for J; bases not matched to a gene: 6. CDR1 SGDLS and CDR2 YYNGEE come from the germline V gene. The CDR3 nucleotides read TGTGCCAGCAGCGTTCGGCTAGCGGGTTCCGGGGAGCTGTTTTTT. This encodes CASSVRLAGSGELFF.

This sequence joins TRBV5-1 and TRBJ2-7, with TRBD1 matching 8 bases. Germline V CDR1 and CDR2: SGHRS, YFSETQ. Trimming took 4 bases from V and 2 from J; bases not matched to a gene: 8. The CDR3 covers 15 residues. The CDR3: CASSAGQGRTYEQYF. The CDR3 DNA sequence: TGCGCCAGCAGCGCCGGACAGGGCCGGACCTACGAGCAGTACTTC. The full variable domain, its missing parts supplied by reference TRBV5-1 and TRBJ2-7, is KAGVTQTPRYLIKTRGQQVTLSCSPISGHRSVSWYQQTPGQGLQFLFEYFSETQRNKGNFPGRFSGRQFSNSRSEMNVSTLELGDSALYLCASSAGQGRTYEQYFGPGTRLTVT.

The chain combines TRBV5-1 with TRBJ2-1; 12 nucleotides align to TRBD2. This CDR3 is built from 15 residues. Losses at the gene ends were 5 bases for V and 8 bases for J; bases not matched to a gene: 8. Germline V gives CDR1 SGHRS, CDR2 YFSETQ. CDR3 sequence (DNA): TGCGCCAGCAGACCTAGCGGGGGGGCCTGGGATGAGCAGTTCTTC. Its translation is CASRPSGGAWDEQFF.

The V call is TRBV9, the J call TRBJ2-1, with TRBD2 identical over 11 bases. With V trimmed by 3 bases and J by 8 bases, 7 bases remained unmatched. This CDR3 has 15 amino acids. Germline assignment: CDR1 SGDLS and CDR2 YYNGEE. CDR3 nucleotide sequence: TGTGCCAGCAGCGCTACTAGCGGGGGATGGTATGAGCAGTTCTTC. This codes for CASSATSGGWYEQFF. Full variable domain (outside the CDR3, taken from reference TRBV9 and TRBJ2-1): DSGVTQTPKHLITATGQRVTLRCSPRSGDLSVYWYQQSLDQGLQFLIQYYNGEERAKGNILERFSAQQFPDLHSELNLSSLELGDSALYFCASSATSGGWYEQFFGPGTRLTVL.

The gene calls are TRBV11-2 and TRBJ1-2, with TRBD1 as a possible D gene (5 bases). CDR1 and CDR2 (germline): SGHAT, FQNNGV. This CDR3 is built from 14 residues. Deletions cut 3 bases from V and 8 bases from J, with 16 bases between. Written as DNA, the CDR3 is TGTGCCAGCAGCTTTGGGGAAGGGGTGGAGGGCTACACCTTC. Its translation is CASSFGEGVEGYTF.

The chain employs TRBV21-1 and TRBJ1-5; TRBD1 is the table's D call, not checked against the DNA. TRBV21-1 is shown as a pseudogene. The CDR3 is made up of 16 amino acids. The CDR3 nucleotides are TGTGCCAGCAGCTCCTGGGACAGGGGGTCGGATCAGCCCCAGCATTTT. Its protein is CASSSWDRGSDQPQHF.

This rearrangement joins TRBV4-3 to TRBJ2-2, with 8 bases fitting TRBD2. The CDR3 runs 19 residues. After removal of 1 base from V and 3 bases from J, the junction contained 13 bases not matched to a gene. Germline CDR1 is LGHNA and CDR2 is YSLEER. In nucleotides, the CDR3 is TGCGCCAGCAGCCAAGTATGGACTAGCCACGGGTGGGACACCGGGGAGCTGTTTTTT. It encodes CASSQVWTSHGWDTGELFF.

V is TRBV4-2 and J is TRBJ1-5; 9 bases agree with TRBD1. This CDR3 contains 18 residues. Germline loops: CDR1 LGHNA, CDR2 YNFKEQ. The junction had 8 bases not matched to a gene; V was cut back by 0 bases and J by 2 bases. In DNA, the CDR3 is TGTGCCAGCAGCCAAGATATTGTTCGGACAGGGGGCAATCAGCCCCAGCATTTT. Translation: CASSQDIVRTGGNQPQHF.

The chain is built from TRBV5-1 and TRBJ1-1, with D tentatively TRBD1 (5 bases). The V end lost 4 bases, the J end lost 1 base, and 17 bases lay between the germline ends. Per germline, CDR1 SGHRS and CDR2 YFSETQ. This CDR3 spans 16 amino acids. In DNA form, the CDR3 reads TGCGCCAGCAGCCTCGACCCAGGGTCTACGAACACTGAAGCTTTCTTT. Its translation is CASSLDPGSTNTEAFF. Full variable domain (missing parts from reference TRBV5-1 and TRBJ1-1): KAGVTQTPRYLIKTRGQQVTLSCSPISGHRSVSWYQQTPGQGLQFLFEYFSETQRNKGNFPGRFSGRQFSNSRSEMNVSTLELGDSALYLCASSLDPGSTNTEAFFGQGTRLTVV.

This rearrangement joins TRBV5-6 to TRBJ2-3; 10 nucleotides match TRBD2. V dropped 4 bases and J dropped 3; count of bases not matched to a gene: 8. The CDR3 has 16 residues. Germline V gene sequence: CDR1 SGHDT, CDR2 YYEEEE. Here the CDR3 DNA reads TGTGCCAGCAGCGACCCTAGCGGGAGTCTAACAGATACGCAGTATTTT. This sequence encodes CASSDPSGSLTDTQYF.

The V call is TRBV13, the J call TRBJ2-6, with D hard to call. Germline CDR1 and CDR2: PRHDT and FYEKMQ (reference sequence). The CDR3 sequence is 13 residues long. V lost 8 bases and J lost 1, with 6 bases in between. CDR3 DNA: TGTGCCAGCTTGTTATCTGGGGCCAACGTCCTGACTTTC. This sequence encodes CASLLSGANVLTF.

This rearrangement joins TRBV10-3 to TRBJ2-2, with 7 positions matching TRBD1. This CDR3 has 18 residues. V shed 2 bases, J shed 6 bases, and the junction held 15 bases outside the gene matches. The germline CDR1 and CDR2 sequences are ENHRY and SYGVKD. CDR3 residues: CAISERFQGVYIAGELFF. The CDR3 region has the DNA TGTGCCATCAGTGAGAGGTTTCAGGGGGTATACATTGCCGGGGAGCTGTTTTTT.

The chain joins TRBV6-5 to TRBJ2-7; TRBD2 matches at 12 bases. In germline, CDR1 is MNHEY, CDR2 SVGAGI. V shed 4 bases, J shed 2 bases, and the junction held 3 bases outside the gene matches. The CDR3 spans 15 residues. Here the CDR3 reads CASSSSGRGAYEQYF. The CDR3 DNA sequence: TGTGCCAGCAGTTCTAGCGGGAGGGGTGCCTACGAGCAGTACTTC.

The chain recombines TRBV2 with TRBJ1-2; D call uncertain. This CDR3 has 12 residues. Germline V gives CDR1 SNHLY, CDR2 FYNNEI. V was pared by 7 bases and J by 8 bases, with 14 bases between. The CDR3 DNA sequence: TGTGCCAGCAATAGCATCCCTTGGGGCTACACCTTC. This codes for CASNSIPWGYTF.

This chain uses TRBV5-1 with TRBJ2-7; no clear D. This CDR3 is built from 13 residues. Per the germline V gene, CDR1 is SGHRS and CDR2 is YFSETQ. V lost 3 bases to trimming and J lost 6 bases, with 13 bases between them. CDR3 in amino acids: CASSYSVPVEQYF. The CDR3 nucleotides read TGCGCCAGCAGCTATTCGGTTCCGGTCGAGCAGTACTTC.

The J gene is TRBJ1-1, the V gene TRBV9, with 8 bases that match TRBD1. The ends lost 4 bases at V and 1 base at J; junction bases unmatched: 15. CDR1 SGDLS and CDR2 YYNGEE come from the germline V gene. The CDR3 has 18 residues. The CDR3 here is CASSPRGGSGTGNTEAFF. The CDR3, as DNA: TGTGCCAGCAGCCCGAGAGGGGGGTCCGGGACAGGGAACACTGAAGCTTTCTTT.